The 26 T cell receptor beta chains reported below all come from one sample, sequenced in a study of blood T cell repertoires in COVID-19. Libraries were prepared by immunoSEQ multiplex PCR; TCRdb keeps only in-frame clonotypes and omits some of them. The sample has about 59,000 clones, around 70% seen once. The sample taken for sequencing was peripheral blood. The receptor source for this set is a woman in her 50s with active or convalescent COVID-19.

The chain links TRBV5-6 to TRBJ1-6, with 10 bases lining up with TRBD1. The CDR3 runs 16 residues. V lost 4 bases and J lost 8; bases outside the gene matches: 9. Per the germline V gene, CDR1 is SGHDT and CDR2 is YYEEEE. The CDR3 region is CASSPGTGAVDSPLHF. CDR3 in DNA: TGTGCCAGCAGCCCGGGGACAGGGGCGGTCGATTCACCCCTCCACTTT.

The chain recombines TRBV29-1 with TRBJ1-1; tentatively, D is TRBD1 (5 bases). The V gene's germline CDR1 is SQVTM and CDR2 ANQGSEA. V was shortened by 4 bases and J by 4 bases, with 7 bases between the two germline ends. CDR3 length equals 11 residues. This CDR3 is CSVVRVTEAFF. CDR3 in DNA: TGCAGCGTTGTCAGGGTCACTGAAGCTTTCTTT.

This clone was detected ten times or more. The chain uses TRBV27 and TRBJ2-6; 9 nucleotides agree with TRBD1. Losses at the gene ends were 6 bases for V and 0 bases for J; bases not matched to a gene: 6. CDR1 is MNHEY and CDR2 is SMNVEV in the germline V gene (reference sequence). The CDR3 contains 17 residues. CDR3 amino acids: CASRPGQGSSGANVLTF. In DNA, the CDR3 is TGTGCCAGCAGGCCGGGACAGGGTTCCTCTGGGGCCAACGTCCTGACTTTC.

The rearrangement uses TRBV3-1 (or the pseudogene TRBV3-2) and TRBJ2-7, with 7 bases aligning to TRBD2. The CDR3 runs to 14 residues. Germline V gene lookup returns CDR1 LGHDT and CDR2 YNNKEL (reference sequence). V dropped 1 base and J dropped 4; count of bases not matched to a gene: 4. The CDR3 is CASSQAGGEYEQYF. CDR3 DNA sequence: TGTGCCAGCAGCCAAGCGGGGGGTGAATACGAGCAGTACTTC.

The CDR3 coding sequence is TGCGCCAGCAGCCGGGAGGCAGGGGGCTTGAACTATGGCTACACCTTC. Protein product: CASSREAGGLNYGYTF. This sequence joins TRBV5-1 and TRBJ1-2; 8 bases line up with TRBD1. The V and J ends lost 4 bases and 2 bases, in that order; junction bases with no gene match: 10. The CDR3 is 16 residues long. CDR1 is SGHRS, CDR2 YFSETQ, per germline.

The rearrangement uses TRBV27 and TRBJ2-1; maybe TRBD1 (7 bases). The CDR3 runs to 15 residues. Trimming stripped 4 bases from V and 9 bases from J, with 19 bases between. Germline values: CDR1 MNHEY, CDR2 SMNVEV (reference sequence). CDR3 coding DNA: TGTGCCAGCAGTTCCACGACAGGGTTGGGGGGTGAGCAGTTCTTC. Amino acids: CASSSTTGLGGEQFF.

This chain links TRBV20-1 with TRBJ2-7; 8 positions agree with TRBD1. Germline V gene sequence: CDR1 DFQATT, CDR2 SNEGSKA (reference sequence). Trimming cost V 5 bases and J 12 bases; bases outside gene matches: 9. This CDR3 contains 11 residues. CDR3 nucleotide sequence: TGCAGTGCTCGTGGACAGGGACCTCCGTACTTC. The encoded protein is CSARGQGPPYF.

The CDR3 region has the DNA TGCGCCAGCAGCTTCGGACAGGGCCTTGAAGCTTTCTTT. Translation: CASSFGQGLEAFF. The chain joins TRBV5-1 to TRBJ1-1; 8 bases are shared with TRBD1. CDR1 and CDR2 from the germline V gene are SGHRS and YFSETQ. This CDR3 spans 13 amino acids. V lost 2 bases and J lost 7; bases outside the gene matches: 4.

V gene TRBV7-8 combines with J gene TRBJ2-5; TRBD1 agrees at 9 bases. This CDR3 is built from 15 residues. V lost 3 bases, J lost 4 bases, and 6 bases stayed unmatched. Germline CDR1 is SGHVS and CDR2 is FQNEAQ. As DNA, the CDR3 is TGTGCCAGCAGCTTGCGGACAGGGGAGGGAGAGACCCAGTACTTC. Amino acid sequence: CASSLRTGEGETQYF.

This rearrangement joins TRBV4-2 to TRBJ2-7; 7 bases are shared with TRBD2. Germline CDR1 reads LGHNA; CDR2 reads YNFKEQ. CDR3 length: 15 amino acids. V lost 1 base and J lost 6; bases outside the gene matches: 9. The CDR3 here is CASSQVRGRAGEQYF. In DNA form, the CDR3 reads TGTGCCAGCAGCCAAGTACGTGGGAGGGCGGGCGAGCAGTACTTC.

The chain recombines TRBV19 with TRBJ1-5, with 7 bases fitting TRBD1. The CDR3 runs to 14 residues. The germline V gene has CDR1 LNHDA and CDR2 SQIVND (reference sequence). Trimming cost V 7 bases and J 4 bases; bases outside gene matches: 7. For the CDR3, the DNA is TGTGCCAGTACGGACGGGACAGATAATCAGCCCCAGCATTTT. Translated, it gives CASTDGTDNQPQHF.

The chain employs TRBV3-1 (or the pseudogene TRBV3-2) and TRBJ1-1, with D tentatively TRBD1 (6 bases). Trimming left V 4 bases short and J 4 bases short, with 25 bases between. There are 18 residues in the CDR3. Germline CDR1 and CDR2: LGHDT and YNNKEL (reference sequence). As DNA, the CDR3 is TGTGCCAGCAGCCGAGGGATAGGGGGAGTTTTGATGGGCACTGAAGCTTTCTTT. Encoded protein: CASSRGIGGVLMGTEAFF.

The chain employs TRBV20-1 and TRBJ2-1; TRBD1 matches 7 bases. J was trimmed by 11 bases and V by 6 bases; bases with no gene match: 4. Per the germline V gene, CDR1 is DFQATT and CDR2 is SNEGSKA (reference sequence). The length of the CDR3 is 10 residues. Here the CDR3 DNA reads TGCAGTGCCCAGACAGGGCAGCAGTTCTTC. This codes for CSAQTGQQFF.

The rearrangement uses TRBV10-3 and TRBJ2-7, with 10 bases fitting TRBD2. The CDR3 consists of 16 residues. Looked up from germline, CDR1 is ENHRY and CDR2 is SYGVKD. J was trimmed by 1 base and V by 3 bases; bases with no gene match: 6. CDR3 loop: CAISDFLAGVSYEQYF. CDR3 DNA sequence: TGTGCCATCAGTGACTTCCTAGCGGGAGTATCCTACGAGCAGTACTTC.

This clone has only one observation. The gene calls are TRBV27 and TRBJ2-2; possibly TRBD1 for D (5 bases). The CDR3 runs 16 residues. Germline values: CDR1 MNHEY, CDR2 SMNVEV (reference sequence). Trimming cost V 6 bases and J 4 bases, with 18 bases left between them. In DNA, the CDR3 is TGTGCCAGCAGCCCCTCCCGCAGGGCGGCCACCGGGGAGCTGTTTTTT. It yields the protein CASSPSRRAATGELFF.

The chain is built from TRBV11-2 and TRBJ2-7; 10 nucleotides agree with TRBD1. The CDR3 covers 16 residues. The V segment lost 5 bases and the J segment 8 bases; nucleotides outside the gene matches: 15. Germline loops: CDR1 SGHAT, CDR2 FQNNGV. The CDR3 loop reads CASSQGIRQGAEKQYF. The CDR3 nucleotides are TGTGCCAGCAGCCAGGGCATCCGACAGGGGGCGGAGAAGCAGTACTTC.

The CDR3 sequence is CASSPLDREHEQFF. CDR3 sequence (DNA): TGCGCCAGCAGCCCTTTGGACAGGGAACATGAGCAGTTCTTC. V usage is TRBV5-1 and J usage is TRBJ2-1; 8 bases match TRBD1. The CDR3 loop spans 14 amino acids. Germline assignment: CDR1 SGHRS and CDR2 YFSETQ. Trimming took 4 bases from V and 8 from J; bases not matched to a gene: 8.

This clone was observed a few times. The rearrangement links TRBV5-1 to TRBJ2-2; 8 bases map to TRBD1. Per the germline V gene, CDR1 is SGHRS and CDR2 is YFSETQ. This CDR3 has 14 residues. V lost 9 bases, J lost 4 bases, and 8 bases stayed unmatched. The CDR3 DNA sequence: TGCGCCACCAGAGGACAGGGAGGCACCGGGGAGCTGTTTTTT. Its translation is CATRGQGGTGELFF.

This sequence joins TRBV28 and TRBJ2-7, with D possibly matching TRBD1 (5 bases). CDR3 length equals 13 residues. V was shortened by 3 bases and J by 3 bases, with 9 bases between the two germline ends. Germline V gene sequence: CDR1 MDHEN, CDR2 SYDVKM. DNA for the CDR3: TGTGCCAGCAGTTTCCGGACATTCTACGAGCAGTACTTC. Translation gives CASSFRTFYEQYF.

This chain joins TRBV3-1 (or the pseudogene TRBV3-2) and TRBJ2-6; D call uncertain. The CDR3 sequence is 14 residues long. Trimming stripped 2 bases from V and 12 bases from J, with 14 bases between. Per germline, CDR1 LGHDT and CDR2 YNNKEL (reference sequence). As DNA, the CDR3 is TGTGCCAGCAGCCAATTCGCCAGGCCAAGCGTCCTGACTTTC. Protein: CASSQFARPSVLTF.

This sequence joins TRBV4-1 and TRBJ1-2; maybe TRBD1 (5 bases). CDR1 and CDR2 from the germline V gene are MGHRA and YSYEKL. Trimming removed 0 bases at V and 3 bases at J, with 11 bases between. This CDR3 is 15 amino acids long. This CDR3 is CASSQEDRTYYGYTF. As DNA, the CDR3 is TGCGCCAGCAGCCAAGAAGACAGAACATACTATGGCTACACCTTC.

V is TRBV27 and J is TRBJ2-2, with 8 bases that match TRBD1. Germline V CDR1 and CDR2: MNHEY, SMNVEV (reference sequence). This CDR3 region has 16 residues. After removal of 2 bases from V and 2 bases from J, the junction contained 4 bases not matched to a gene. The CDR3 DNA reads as TGTGCCAGCAGTTTACAGGGGGCGTCCAACACCGGGGAGCTGTTTTTT. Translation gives CASSLQGASNTGELFF.

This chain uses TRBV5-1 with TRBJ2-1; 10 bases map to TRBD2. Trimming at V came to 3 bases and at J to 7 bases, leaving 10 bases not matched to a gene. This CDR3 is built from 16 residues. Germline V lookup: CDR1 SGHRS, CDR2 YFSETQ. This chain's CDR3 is CASSYLPAGGPNEQFF. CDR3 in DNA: TGCGCCAGCAGCTACCTCCCAGCGGGAGGGCCTAATGAGCAGTTCTTC.

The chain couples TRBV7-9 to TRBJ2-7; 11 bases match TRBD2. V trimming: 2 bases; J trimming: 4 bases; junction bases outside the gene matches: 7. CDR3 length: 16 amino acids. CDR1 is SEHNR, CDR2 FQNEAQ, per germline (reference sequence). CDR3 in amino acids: CASSLPSSGRLYEQYF. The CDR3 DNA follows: TGTGCCAGCAGCTTACCCTCTAGCGGGAGGTTGTACGAGCAGTACTTC.

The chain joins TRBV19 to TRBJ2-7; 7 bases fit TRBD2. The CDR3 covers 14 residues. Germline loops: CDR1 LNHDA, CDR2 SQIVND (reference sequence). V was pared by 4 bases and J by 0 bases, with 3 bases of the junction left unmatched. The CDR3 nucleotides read TGTGCCAGTAGTACTAGCGGTAGCTCCTACGAGCAGTACTTC. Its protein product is CASSTSGSSYEQYF. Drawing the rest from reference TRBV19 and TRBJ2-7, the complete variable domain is DGGITQSPKYLFRKEGQNVTLSCEQNLNHDAMYWYRQDPGQGLRLIYYSQIVNDFQKGDIAEGYSVSREKKESFPLTVTSAQKNPTAFYLCASSTSGSSYEQYFGPGTRLTVT.

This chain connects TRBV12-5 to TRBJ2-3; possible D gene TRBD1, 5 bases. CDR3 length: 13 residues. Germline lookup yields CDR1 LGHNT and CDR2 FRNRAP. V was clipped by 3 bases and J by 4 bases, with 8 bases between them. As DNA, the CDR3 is TGTGCTAGTGGTTTTACAGGCGCAGATACGCAGTATTTT. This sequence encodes CASGFTGADTQYF.